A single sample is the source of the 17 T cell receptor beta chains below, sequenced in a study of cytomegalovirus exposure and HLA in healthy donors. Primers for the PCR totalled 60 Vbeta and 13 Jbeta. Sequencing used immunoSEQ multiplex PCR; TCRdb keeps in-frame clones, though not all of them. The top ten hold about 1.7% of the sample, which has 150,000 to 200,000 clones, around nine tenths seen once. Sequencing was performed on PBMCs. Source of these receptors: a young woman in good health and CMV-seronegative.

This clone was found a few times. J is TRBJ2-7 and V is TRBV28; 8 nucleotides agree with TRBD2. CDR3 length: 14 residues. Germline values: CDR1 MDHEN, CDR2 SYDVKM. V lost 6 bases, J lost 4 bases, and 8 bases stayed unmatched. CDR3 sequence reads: CASRPGLVNYEQYF. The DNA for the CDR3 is TGTGCCAGCAGACCGGGACTAGTTAATTACGAGCAGTACTTC.

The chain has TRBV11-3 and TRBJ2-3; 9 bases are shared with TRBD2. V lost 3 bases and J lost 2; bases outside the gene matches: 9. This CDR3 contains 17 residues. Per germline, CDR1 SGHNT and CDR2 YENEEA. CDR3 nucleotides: TGTGCCAGCAGCTTGGGGGTCCTAGCGGGGACCACAGATACGCAGTATTTT. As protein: CASSLGVLAGTTDTQYF.

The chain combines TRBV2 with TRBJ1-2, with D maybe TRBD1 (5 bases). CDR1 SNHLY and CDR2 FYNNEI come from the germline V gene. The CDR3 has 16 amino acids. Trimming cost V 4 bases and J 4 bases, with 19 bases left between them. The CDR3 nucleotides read TGTGCCAGCAGTGTGTTCACGGGGGGGGGACCCTATGGCTACACCTTC. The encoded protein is CASSVFTGGGPYGYTF.

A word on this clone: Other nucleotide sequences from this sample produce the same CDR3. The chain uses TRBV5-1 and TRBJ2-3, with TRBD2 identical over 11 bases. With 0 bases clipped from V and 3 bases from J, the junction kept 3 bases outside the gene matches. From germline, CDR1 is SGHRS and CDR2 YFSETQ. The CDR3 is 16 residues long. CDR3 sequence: CASSLAGTSGTDTQYF. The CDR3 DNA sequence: TGCGCCAGCAGCTTGGCCGGGACTAGCGGAACAGATACGCAGTATTTT.

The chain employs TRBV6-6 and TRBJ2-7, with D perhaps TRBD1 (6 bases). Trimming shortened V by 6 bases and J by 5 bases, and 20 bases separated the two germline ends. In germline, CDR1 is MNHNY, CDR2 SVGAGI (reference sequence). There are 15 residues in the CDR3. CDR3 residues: CASSHREVKVHEQYF. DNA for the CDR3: TGTGCCAGCAGCCACAGGGAAGTCAAAGTCCACGAGCAGTACTTC.

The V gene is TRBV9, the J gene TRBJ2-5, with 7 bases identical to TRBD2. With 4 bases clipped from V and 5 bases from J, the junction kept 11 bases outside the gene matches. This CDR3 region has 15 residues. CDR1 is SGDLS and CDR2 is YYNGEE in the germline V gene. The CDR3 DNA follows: TGTGCCAGCAGCCCCACGGGGGAAGCGGGGGAGACCCAGTACTTC. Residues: CASSPTGEAGETQYF.

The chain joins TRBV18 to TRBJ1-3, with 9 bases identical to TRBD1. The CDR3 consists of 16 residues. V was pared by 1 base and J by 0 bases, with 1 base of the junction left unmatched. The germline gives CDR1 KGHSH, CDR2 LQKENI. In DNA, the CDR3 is TGTGCCAGCTCACCACGGACAGGGGACTCTGGAAACACCATATATTTT. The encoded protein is CASSPRTGDSGNTIYF.

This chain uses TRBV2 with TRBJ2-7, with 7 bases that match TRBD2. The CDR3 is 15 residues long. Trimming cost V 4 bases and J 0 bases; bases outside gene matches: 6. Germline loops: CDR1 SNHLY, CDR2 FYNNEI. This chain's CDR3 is CASSGLADPSYEQYF. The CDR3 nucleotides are TGTGCCAGCAGTGGGCTAGCGGACCCCTCCTACGAGCAGTACTTC.

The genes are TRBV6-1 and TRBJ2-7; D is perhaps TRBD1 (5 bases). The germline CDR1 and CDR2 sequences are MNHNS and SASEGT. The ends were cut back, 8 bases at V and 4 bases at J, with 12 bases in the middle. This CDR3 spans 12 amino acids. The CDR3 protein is CASSSGYYEQYF. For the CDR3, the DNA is TGTGCCAGCTCCTCAGGGTATTACGAGCAGTACTTC.

In nucleotides, the CDR3 is TGTGCCAGCAGCCCCGCGGTCTCCTACAATGAGCAGTTCTTC. Its protein is CASSPAVSYNEQFF. The chain is built from TRBV7-2 and TRBJ2-1; unclear D gene. CDR1 is SGHTA, CDR2 FQGNSA, per germline. V lost 5 bases, J lost 0 bases, and 8 bases lay in between. The CDR3 consists of 14 residues.

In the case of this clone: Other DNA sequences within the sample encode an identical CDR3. Here the CDR3 reads CASSVQGGPKETQYF. In DNA, the CDR3 is TGTGCCAGCAGCGTACAGGGGGGACCTAAAGAGACCCAGTACTTC. The chain uses TRBV9 and TRBJ2-5; maybe TRBD1 (7 bases). Trimming took off 1 base at V and 3 bases at J, with 13 bases between the two ends. CDR1 and CDR2 from the germline V gene are SGDLS and YYNGEE. The CDR3 is 15 residues long. The variable domain in full, with the rest retrieved from reference TRBV9 and TRBJ2-5, is DSGVTQTPKHLITATGQRVTLRCSPRSGDLSVYWYQQSLDQGLQFLIQYYNGEERAKGNILERFSAQQFPDLHSELNLSSLELGDSALYFCASSVQGGPKETQYFGPGTRLLVL.

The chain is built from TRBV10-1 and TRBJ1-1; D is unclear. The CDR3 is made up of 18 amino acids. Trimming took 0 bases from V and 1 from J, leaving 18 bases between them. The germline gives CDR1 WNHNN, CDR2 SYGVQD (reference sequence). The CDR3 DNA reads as TGCGCCAGCAGTGAGTCGACGGGTAGGTGGGCGGGGAACACTGAAGCTTTCTTT. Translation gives CASSESTGRWAGNTEAFF.

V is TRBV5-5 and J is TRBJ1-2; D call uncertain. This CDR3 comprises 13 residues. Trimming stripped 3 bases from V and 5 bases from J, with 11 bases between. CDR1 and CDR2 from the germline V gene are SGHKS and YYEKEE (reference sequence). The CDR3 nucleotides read TGTGCCAGCAGCTCACCGAGGGCATATGGCTACACCTTC. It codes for CASSSPRAYGYTF.

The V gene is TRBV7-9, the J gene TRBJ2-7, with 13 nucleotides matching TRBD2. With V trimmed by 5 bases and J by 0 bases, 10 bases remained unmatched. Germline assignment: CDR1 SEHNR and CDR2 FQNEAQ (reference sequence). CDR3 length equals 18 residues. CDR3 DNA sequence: TGTGCCAGCAGCCGCTCCGGGACTAGCGGGGCTAGCTCCTACGAGCAGTACTTC. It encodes CASSRSGTSGASSYEQYF.

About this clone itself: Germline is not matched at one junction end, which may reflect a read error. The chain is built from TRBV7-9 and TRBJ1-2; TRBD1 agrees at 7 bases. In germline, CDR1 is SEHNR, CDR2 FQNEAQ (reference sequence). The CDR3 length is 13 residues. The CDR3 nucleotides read TGTTCCAGCAACCTAGGACAGGTCTATGGCTACACCTTC. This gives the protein CSSNLGQVYGYTF.

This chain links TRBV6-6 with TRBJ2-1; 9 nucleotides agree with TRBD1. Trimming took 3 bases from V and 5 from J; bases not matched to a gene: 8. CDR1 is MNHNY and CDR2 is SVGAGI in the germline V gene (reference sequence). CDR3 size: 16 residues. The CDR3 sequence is CASSYSAGTGNNEQFF. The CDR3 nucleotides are TGTGCCAGCAGTTATTCAGCCGGGACAGGGAACAATGAGCAGTTCTTC.

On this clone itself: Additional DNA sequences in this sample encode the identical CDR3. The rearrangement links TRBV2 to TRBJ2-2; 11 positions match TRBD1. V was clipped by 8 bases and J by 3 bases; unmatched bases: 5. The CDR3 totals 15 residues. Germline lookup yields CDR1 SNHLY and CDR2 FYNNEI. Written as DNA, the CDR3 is TGTGCCAGCCGGACAGGGGGCGTTTACACCGGGGAGCTGTTTTTT. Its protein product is CASRTGGVYTGELFF.